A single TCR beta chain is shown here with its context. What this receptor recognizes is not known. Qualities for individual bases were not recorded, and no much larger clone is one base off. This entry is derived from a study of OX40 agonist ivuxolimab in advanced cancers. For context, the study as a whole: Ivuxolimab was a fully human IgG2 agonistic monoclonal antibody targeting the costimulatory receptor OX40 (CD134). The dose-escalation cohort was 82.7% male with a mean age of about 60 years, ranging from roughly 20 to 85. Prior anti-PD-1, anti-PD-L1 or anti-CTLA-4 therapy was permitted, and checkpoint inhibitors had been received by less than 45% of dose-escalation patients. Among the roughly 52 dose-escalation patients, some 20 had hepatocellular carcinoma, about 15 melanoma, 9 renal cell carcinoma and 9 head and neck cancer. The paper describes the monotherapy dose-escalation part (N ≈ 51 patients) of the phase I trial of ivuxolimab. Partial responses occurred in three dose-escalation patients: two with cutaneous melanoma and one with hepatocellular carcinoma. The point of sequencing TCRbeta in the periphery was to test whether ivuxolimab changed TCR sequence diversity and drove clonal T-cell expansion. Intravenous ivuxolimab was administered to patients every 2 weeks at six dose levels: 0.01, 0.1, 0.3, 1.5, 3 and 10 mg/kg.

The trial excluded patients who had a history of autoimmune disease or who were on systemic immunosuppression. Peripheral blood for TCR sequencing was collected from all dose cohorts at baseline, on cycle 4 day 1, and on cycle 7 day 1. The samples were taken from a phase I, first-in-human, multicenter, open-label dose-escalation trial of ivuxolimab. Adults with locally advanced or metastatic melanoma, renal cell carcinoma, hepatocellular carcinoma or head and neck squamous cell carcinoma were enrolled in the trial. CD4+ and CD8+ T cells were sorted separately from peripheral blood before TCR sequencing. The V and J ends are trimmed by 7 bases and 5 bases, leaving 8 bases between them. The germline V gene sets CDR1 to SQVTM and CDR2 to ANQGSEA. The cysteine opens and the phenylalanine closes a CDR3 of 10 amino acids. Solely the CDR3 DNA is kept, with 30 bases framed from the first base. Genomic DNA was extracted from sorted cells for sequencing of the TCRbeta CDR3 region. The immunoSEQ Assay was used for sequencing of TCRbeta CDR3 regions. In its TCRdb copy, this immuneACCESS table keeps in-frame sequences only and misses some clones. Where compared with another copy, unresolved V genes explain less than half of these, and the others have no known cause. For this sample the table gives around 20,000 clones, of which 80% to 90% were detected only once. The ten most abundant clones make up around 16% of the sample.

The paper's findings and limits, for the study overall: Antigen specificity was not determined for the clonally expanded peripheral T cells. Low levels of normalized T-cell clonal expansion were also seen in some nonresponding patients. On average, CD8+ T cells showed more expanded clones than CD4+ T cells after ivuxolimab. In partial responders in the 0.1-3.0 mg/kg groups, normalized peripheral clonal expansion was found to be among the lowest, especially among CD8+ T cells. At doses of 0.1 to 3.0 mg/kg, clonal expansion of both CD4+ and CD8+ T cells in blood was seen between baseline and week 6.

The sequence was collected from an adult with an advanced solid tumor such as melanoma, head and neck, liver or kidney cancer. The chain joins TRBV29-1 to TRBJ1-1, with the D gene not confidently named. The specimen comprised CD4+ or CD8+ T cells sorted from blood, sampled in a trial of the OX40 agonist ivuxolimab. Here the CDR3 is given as CSGGGTEAFF. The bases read TGCAGCGGTGGAGGAACTGAAGCTTTCTTT.